These T cell receptor beta chains were read from a single sample in a study of blood T cell repertoires in COVID-19. Some clones are missing from TCRdb's copy, which holds only in-frame ones; the method was immunoSEQ multiplex PCR. The table includes approximately 170,000 clones, roughly four fifths detected once. Sequencing input: peripheral blood. These TCRs come from a woman in her seventies with COVID-19, enrolled during active disease. Both conserved end residues are part of each CDR3. The D gene is left open where the match is weak. Not every row has a clone size; where given, it reads once, few, many or a size class.

TRBJ1-1,TRBV11-2,-,-,TGTGCCAGCAGCTTAGGCCGGACTGGGAGAGCTTTCTTT,CASSLGRTGRAFF
TRBJ2-2,TRBV5-1,-,TRBD1,TGCGCCAGCAGCTTGGGGGGACAGGCGAACACCGGGGAGCTGTTTTTT,CASSLGGQANTGELFF
TRBJ2-1,TRBV10-3,-,-,TGTGCCATCGCCGACGGAGGATACAATGAGCAGTTCTTC,CAIADGGYNEQFF
TRBJ1-2,TRBV7-2,-,-,TGTGCCAGCAGCTTAAGGGGACTACATGGCTACACCTTC,CASSLRGLHGYTF
TRBJ2-7,TRBV28,-,-,TGTGCCAGCAGTTTAAGCGATATTCCAGACGAGCAGTACTTC,CASSLSDIPDEQYF
TRBJ2-1,TRBV5-1,once,TRBD2,TGCGCCAGCAGCCCGCATCGACTAGCGTTGGAGCAGTTCTTC,CASSPHRLALEQFF
TRBJ2-1,TRBV29-1,-,-,TGCAGCGCTAGTGAGGCAGTTTCCTACAATGAGCAGTTCTTC,CSASEAVSYNEQFF
TRBJ1-5,TRBV7-9,-,-,TGTGCCAGCAGCTTAGCTACTACTTCCCAGCCCCAGCATTTT,CASSLATTSQPQHF
TRBJ2-1,TRBV9,-,TRBD2,TGTGCCAGCAGCGTACAGGGCGGGAGGGGGTACAATGAGCAGTTCTTC,CASSVQGGRGYNEQFF
TRBJ2-2,TRBV2,-,TRBD2,TGTGCCAGCTCCTGGGCGGGGCTAGCGGGAGGAGTGACCGGGGAGCTGTTTTTT,CASSWAGLAGGVTGELFF
TRBJ1-1,TRBV20-1,few,-,TGCAGTGCTAGTTTGGGGCGTGAAGCTTTCTTT,CSASLGREAFF
TRBJ1-2,TRBV5-1,-,TRBD1,TGCGCCAGCAGCTTGACTCAAGGTGGGACAGGGGCTCACTATGGCTACACCTTC,CASSLTQGGTGAHYGYTF
TRBJ1-1,TRBV12-3/TRBV12-4,-,TRBD1,TGTGCCAGCAGTGGACAGGGGGGGCTTGAAGCTTTCTTT,CASSGQGGLEAFF
TRBJ2-1,TRBV7-9,-,-,TGTGCCAGCAGCTATCGGGATTCCTACAATGAGCAGTTCTTC,CASSYRDSYNEQFF
TRBJ2-7,TRBV2,-,TRBD2,TGTGCCAGCAGTGAAGCGGGAGGGAGAGGAGAGCAGTACTTC,CASSEAGGRGEQYF
TRBJ2-6,TRBV6-6,-,TRBD1,TGTGCCAGCAGTTACACAGGGGTCGGGGCCAACGTCCTGACTTTC,CASSYTGVGANVLTF
TRBJ2-2,TRBV4-2,-,TRBD2,TGTGCCAGCAGCCAAGAACTAGCGGGAGGCTCCGGGGAGCTGTTTTTT,CASSQELAGGSGELFF
TRBJ2-7,TRBV6-6,-,TRBD2,TGTGCCAGCAGTTCCAGCGGGAGACTCTACGAGCAGTACTTC,CASSSSGRLYEQYF
TRBJ2-3,TRBV12-5,-,TRBD2,TGTGCTAGTGGTTTGGGCCTCGGCGGGAGCAGCACAGATACGCAGTATTTT,CASGLGLGGSSTDTQYF
TRBJ1-1,TRBV3-1/TRBV3-2,-,-,TGTGCCAGCAGCCAAGTAGCGGTGAACACTGAAGCTTTCTTT,CASSQVAVNTEAFF
TRBJ2-1,TRBV7-2,once,-,TGTGCCAGCAGCCTAGGGGGACTTCCAAACAATGAGCAGTTCTTC,CASSLGGLPNNEQFF
TRBJ1-1,TRBV2,-,-,TGTGCCACCGTAGGACAGTTGAACACTGAAGCTTTCTTT,CATVGQLNTEAFF
TRBJ2-7,TRBV27,-,TRBD1,TGTGCCAGCAGTATACAACAGGGGTCCCCCTACGAGCAGTACTTC,CASSIQQGSPYEQYF
TRBJ2-2,TRBV30,once,TRBD1,TGTGCCTGGGAGGGACAGGGGTCCGGGGAGCTGTTTTTT,CAWEGQGSGELFF
TRBJ2-5,TRBV5-4,-,TRBD1,TGTGCCAGCAGCCCCCAGAGGACAGGCGGTTCGGAGACCCAGTACTTC,CASSPQRTGGSETQYF
TRBJ1-4,TRBV5-1,few,-,TGCGCCAGCAGCTTGTGGGCCAATGAAAAACTGTTTTTT,CASSLWANEKLFF
TRBJ1-5,TRBV5-3,-,TRBD1,TGTGCCAGAAGCTTGCCTCCGGGACAGGGAAGCAATCAGCCCCAGCATTTT,CARSLPPGQGSNQPQHF
TRBJ2-1,TRBV28,-,TRBD2,TGTGCCAGCAGTTTATGGGCGGGAGGGTACAATGAGCAGTTCTTC,CASSLWAGGYNEQFF
TRBJ1-3,TRBV30,-,-,TGTGCCTGGAGGGGAGGATCTGGAAACACCATATATTTT,CAWRGGSGNTIYF
TRBJ2-2,TRBV5-4,-,TRBD1,TGTGCCAGCAGCACGGGACAGTCGAACACCGGGGAGCTGTTTTTT,CASSTGQSNTGELFF
TRBJ2-7,TRBV28,-,TRBD2,TGTGCCAGCATTAAAAGGGGCGGGAGGCGGGGCGAGCAGTACTTC,CASIKRGGRRGEQYF
TRBJ1-2,TRBV30,-,TRBD1,TGTGCCTGGAGTCTGACAGGGGGCTATGGCTACACCTTC,CAWSLTGGYGYTF
TRBJ2-7,TRBV18,-,TRBD1,TGTGCCAGCTCGCTCGACAGGGGGCAAGAGCAGTACTTC,CASSLDRGQEQYF
TRBJ2-3,TRBV24-1,-,TRBD2,TGTGCCACCAGTGATTCTGCTTGGACTAGCGGAAACACAGATACGCAGTATTTT,CATSDSAWTSGNTDTQYF
TRBJ2-5,TRBV28,few,-,TGTGCCAGCAGTTTAGGTAGGACCCAGTACTTC,CASSLGRTQYF
TRBJ2-3,TRBV18,-,TRBD1,TGTGCCAGCTCACCAGAGCAGGGGGCAGCAGATACGCAGTATTTT,CASSPEQGAADTQYF
TRBJ2-1,TRBV19,-,TRBD2,TGTGCCAGTAGGCGCGGGCTCGCGGGAGAACTCTCCTACAATGAGCAGTTCTTC,CASRRGLAGELSYNEQFF
TRBJ1-3,TRBV19,-,-,TGTGCCAGTAGTGGACAGTCTACCTCTGGAAACACCATATATTTT,CASSGQSTSGNTIYF
TRBJ2-5,TRBV5-3,-,-,TGTGCCAGAAGCCCCTGGGCGCAAGGAACCCAGTACTTC,CARSPWAQGTQYF
TRBJ2-5,TRBV19,-,TRBD2,TGTGCCAGTAGTATCGAGGGACTAGGAGAGACCCAGTACTTC,CASSIEGLGETQYF
TRBJ1-5,TRBV3-1/TRBV3-2,-,-,TGTGCCAGCAGCCAACCAAATCAGCCCCAGCATTTT,CASSQPNQPQHF
TRBJ2-2,TRBV10-2,-,TRBD2,TGCGCCAGCAGTTTTGGGACTAGCGGCCGTTTCAAAAGCGGGGAGCTGTTTTTT,CASSFGTSGRFKSGELFF
TRBJ2-2,TRBV28,-,TRBD1,TGTGCCAGCTCCCTGACAGGGGTACCTCAGAACACCGGGGAGCTGTTTTTT,CASSLTGVPQNTGELFF